These T cell receptor beta chains were read from a single sample in a study of identifying expanded T cells in peripheral blood. The repertoire was sequenced with immunoSEQ multiplex PCR; TCRdb's copy has only in-frame clones and lacks some. Of around 100,000 clones listed, 80% to 90% were seen once; the top ten hold just over 5.5%. Sequences were obtained from blood. These TCRs come from a person aged 18 to 69 in good health. Both conserved end residues are part of each CDR3. D genes are given only for firm matches. Clone size is not always given. Where it is, it says once, few, many or a class for expanded clones.

CDR3 length,V gene,D gene,J gene,clone size,CDR3 DNA,CDR3 protein
15,TRBV5-1,NA,TRBJ1-1,NA,TGCGCCAGCAGCTTGGGGCTGGGGGGGAACACTGAAGCTTTCTTT,CASSLGLGGNTEAFF
15,TRBV15,TRBD2,TRBJ2-1,few,TGTGCCACCAGCACCCGGGAGGGAGGCTACAATGAGCAGTTCTTC,CATSTREGGYNEQFF
15,TRBV5-1,NA,TRBJ2-2,NA,TGCGCCACCAACCTCCTAGGCGGGTCCGCCGGGGAGCTGTTTTTT,CATNLLGGSAGELFF
15,TRBV30,NA,TRBJ1-3,NA,TGTGCCTGGAGCCTGACAGGCCTCTCTGGAAACACCATATATTTT,CAWSLTGLSGNTIYF
13,TRBV5-1,NA,TRBJ1-5,NA,TGCGCCAGCAGCCTCCTTAGCAATCAGCCCCAGCATTTT,CASSLLSNQPQHF
17,TRBV7-2,TRBD1,TRBJ2-3,NA,TGTGCCATTACATACCGCAACCGGGACAGTAACACAGATACGCAGTATTTT,CAITYRNRDSNTDTQYF
15,TRBV9,NA,TRBJ2-7,NA,TGTGCCAGCAGCCAGGGACCTTCGAGCTCCTACGAGCAGTACTTC,CASSQGPSSSYEQYF
13,TRBV9,NA,TRBJ1-1,NA,TGTGCCAGCAGTCTATGGGGTGAAACTGAAGCTTTCTTT,CASSLWGETEAFF
18,TRBV19,NA,TRBJ1-3,NA,TGTGCCAGTACCCATAAAGGGAGGAGGGCATCCTCTGGAAACACCATATATTTT,CASTHKGRRASSGNTIYF
13,TRBV6-5,TRBD1,TRBJ2-5,NA,TGTGCCAGCACAGCACAGGGGTTAGGCCACCAGTACTTC,CASTAQGLGHQYF
12,TRBV2,NA,TRBJ2-7,NA,TGTGCCAGCACTGGTGGGGGAGGCGAGCAGTACTTC,CASTGGGGEQYF
16,TRBV11-3,TRBD2,TRBJ2-7,NA,TGTGCCAGCAGCCCCCGACTAGCGGAGGACTCCTACGAGCAGTACTTC,CASSPRLAEDSYEQYF
15,TRBV18,NA,TRBJ1-3,NA,TGTGCCAGCTCACCGTCTCTCGACTCTGGAAACACCATATATTTT,CASSPSLDSGNTIYF
16,TRBV25-1,NA,TRBJ2-1,NA,TGTGCCAGCAGTGAACCCGGATCCAGGGCCTACAATGAGCAGTTCTTC,CASSEPGSRAYNEQFF
14,TRBV10-3,NA,TRBJ1-5,NA,TGTGCCATCGGTCAGGCCAAGGGGAATCAGCCCCAGCATTTT,CAIGQAKGNQPQHF
17,TRBV15,NA,TRBJ2-6,once,TGTGCCACCAGCAGAGATGGCGGCTCCTCTGGGGCCAACGTCCTGACTTTC,CATSRDGGSSGANVLTF
15,TRBV7-3,NA,TRBJ2-3,NA,TGTGCCAGCAGCTTACAGGGCCAACGCACAGATACGCAGTATTTT,CASSLQGQRTDTQYF
13,TRBV9,NA,TRBJ1-1,NA,TGTGCCAGCAGCCGAAGGTCGGACACTGAAGCTTTCTTT,CASSRRSDTEAFF
11,TRBV6-5,NA,TRBJ1-2,NA,TGTGCCAGCAGATCAAAGGGGGGCTACACCTTC,CASRSKGGYTF
19,TRBV4-3,TRBD2,TRBJ2-3,NA,TGCGCCAGCAGCCAGGGTGGGGTACTAGCGGGAGTACGGGCAGATACGCAGTATTTT,CASSQGGVLAGVRADTQYF
15,TRBV6-4,TRBD2,TRBJ2-1,once,TGTGCCAGCAGCTTAACTAGCGGGGATTACAATGAGCAGTTCTTC,CASSLTSGDYNEQFF
17,TRBV7-3,TRBD2,TRBJ2-1,NA,TGTGCCAGCAGCTTATCGGGCGCGGGACTAGGGGGAGCCGAGCAGTTCTTC,CASSLSGAGLGGAEQFF
16,TRBV5-1,NA,TRBJ2-5,NA,TGCGCCAGCAGCTTGGCTGCCGTATCGGCGCAAGAGACCCAGTACTTC,CASSLAAVSAQETQYF
17,TRBV27,TRBD2,TRBJ2-7,NA,TGTGCCAGCAGTTTATCGAGGCTAGCGGGAGCTGTAAACGAGCAGTACTTC,CASSLSRLAGAVNEQYF
19,TRBV4-3,TRBD1,TRBJ2-2,NA,TGCGCCAGCAGCCAAGAGCCCCCCCTGACAGGGGCGAACACCGGGGAGCTGTTTTTT,CASSQEPPLTGANTGELFF
15,TRBV19,TRBD1,TRBJ2-1,NA,TGTGCCAGTAGACTCCAGGGGGCGGGTTACAATGAGCAGTTCTTC,CASRLQGAGYNEQFF
13,TRBV7-3,NA,TRBJ2-1,NA,TGTGCCAGCAGCTTAAATAACTACAATGAGCAGTTCTTC,CASSLNNYNEQFF
13,TRBV29-1,TRBD1,TRBJ1-2,NA,TGCAGCGTTCCCAGGACAGGCTCGTATGGCTACACCTTC,CSVPRTGSYGYTF
13,TRBV6-4,NA,TRBJ2-2,NA,TGTGCCAGCAGTCCTAGCCCTACCGGGGAGCTGTTTTTT,CASSPSPTGELFF
16,TRBV2,NA,TRBJ1-2,once,TGTGCCAGCAGTGAAGGGCAGACCGCAGGGGTCGGAGGCTACACCTTC,CASSEGQTAGVGGYTF
12,TRBV11-2,NA,TRBJ1-3,NA,TGTGCCAGCAGCTTATCTCGAAACACCATATATTTT,CASSLSRNTIYF
12,TRBV19,NA,TRBJ2-1,NA,TGTGCCAGTAGCCAGCCTTACAATGAGCAGTTCTTC,CASSQPYNEQFF
17,TRBV9,NA,TRBJ1-3,NA,TGTGCCAGCAGCGACGGAGGCGGACGGCTCTCTGGAAACACCATATATTTT,CASSDGGGRLSGNTIYF
15,TRBV6-1,TRBD2,TRBJ2-3,NA,TGTGCCAGCAGTGGCCAGCGGGGGTATGGAGATACGCAGTATTTT,CASSGQRGYGDTQYF